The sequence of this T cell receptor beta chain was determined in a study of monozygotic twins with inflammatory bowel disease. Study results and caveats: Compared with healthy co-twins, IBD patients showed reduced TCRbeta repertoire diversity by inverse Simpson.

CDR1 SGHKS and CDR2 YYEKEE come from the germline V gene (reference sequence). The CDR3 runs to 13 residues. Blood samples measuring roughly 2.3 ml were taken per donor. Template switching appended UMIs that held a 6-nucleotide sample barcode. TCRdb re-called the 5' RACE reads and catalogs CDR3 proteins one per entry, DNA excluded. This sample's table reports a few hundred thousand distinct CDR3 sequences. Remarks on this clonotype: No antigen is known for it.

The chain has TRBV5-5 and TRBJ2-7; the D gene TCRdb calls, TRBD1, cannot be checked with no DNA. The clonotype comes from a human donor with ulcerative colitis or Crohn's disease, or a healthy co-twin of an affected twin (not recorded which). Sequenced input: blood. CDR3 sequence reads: CASSLVRPGEQYF.